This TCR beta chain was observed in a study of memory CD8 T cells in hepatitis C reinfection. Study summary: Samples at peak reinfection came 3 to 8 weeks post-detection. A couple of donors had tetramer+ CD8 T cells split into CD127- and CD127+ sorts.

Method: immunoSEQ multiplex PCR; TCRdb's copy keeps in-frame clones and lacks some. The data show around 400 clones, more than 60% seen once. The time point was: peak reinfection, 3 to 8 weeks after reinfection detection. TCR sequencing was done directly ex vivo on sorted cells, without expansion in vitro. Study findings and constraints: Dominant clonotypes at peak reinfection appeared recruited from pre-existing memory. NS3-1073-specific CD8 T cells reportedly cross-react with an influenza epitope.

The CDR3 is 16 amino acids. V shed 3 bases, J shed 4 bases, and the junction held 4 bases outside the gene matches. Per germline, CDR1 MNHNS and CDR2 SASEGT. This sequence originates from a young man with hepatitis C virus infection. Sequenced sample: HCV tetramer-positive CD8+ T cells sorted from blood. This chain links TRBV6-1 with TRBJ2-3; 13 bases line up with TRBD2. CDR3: CASSEGTSGMSDTQYF. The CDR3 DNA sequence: TGTGCCAGCAGTGAGGGGACTAGCGGGATGTCAGATACGCAGTATTTT.